What follows are 31 T cell receptor beta chains derived from one specimen sequenced in a study of blood T cells in healthy people across ages. A second PCR, run for about 6 to 11 cycles, used a sample-barcoded 5' primer plus a J-beta primer mix. MiXCR was run by TCRdb on the 5' RACE reads, yielding one entry per CDR3 protein. The table has 1.5 million to 2 million distinct CDR3 sequences, 40% to 55% seen once. The specimen sequenced was blood. The receptors derive from a middle-aged woman in good health.

The CDR3 sequence: CASSHLGRGNSNQPQHF. Here the CDR3 DNA reads TGTGCCAGCAGCCATCTAGGACGGGGAAATAGCAATCAGCCCCAGCATTTT. The chain recombines TRBV4-2 with TRBJ1-5, with D unresolved. In germline, CDR1 is LGHNA, CDR2 YNFKEQ. Trimming pared 3 bases from V and 0 bases from J, leaving 15 bases between. This CDR3 is built from 17 residues.

The V and J genes are TRBV7-2 and TRBJ1-6; no reliable D call. Germline lookup yields CDR1 SGHTA and CDR2 FQGNSA. Trimming stripped 1 base from V and 6 bases from J, with 13 bases between. The length of the CDR3 is 16 residues. The chain's CDR3 is CASSLVPGPINSPLHF. The CDR3 nucleotides read TGTGCCAGCAGCTTAGTGCCCGGACCAATTAATTCACCCCTCCACTTT.

The rearrangement links TRBV2 to TRBJ2-1, with 7 bases lining up with TRBD2. Germline trimming cut 9 bases from V and 0 bases from J; bases unmatched to any gene: 5. CDR1 SNHLY and CDR2 FYNNEI come from the germline V gene. The length of the CDR3 is 14 residues. CDR3 DNA: TGTGCCAGTGGGGGGGGGGACTCCTACAATGAGCAGTTCTTC. Translated, it gives CASGGGDSYNEQFF. Full variable domain (rest looked up from reference TRBV2 and TRBJ2-1): EPEVTQTPSHQVTQMGQEVILRCVPISNHLYFYWYRQILGQKVEFLVSFYNNEISEKSEIFDDQFSVERPDGSNFTLKIRSTKLEDSAMYFCASGGGDSYNEQFFGPGTRLTVL.

V and J are TRBV20-1 and TRBJ1-2, with no clear D. Germline V lookup: CDR1 DFQATT, CDR2 SNEGSKA (reference sequence). The V gene lost 3 bases and the J gene lost 4 bases, with 9 bases spanning the gap. The CDR3 is 12 amino acids. The CDR3: CSARGQTYGYTF. The CDR3 nucleotides read TGCAGTGCTAGGGGTCAGACCTATGGCTACACCTTC.

This chain links TRBV7-9 with TRBJ1-5; the D is unclear. This CDR3 region has 20 residues. The germline V gene has CDR1 SEHNR and CDR2 FQNEAQ (reference sequence). V dropped 4 bases and J dropped 0 bases, with 25 bases sitting between them. CDR3 in amino acids: CASSSPPSWASTYSNQPQHF. The CDR3 DNA reads TGTGCCAGCAGCTCACCCCCTTCCTGGGCGTCAACATATAGCAATCAGCCCCAGCATTTT.

The V and J genes are TRBV11-3 and TRBJ2-2, with D tentatively TRBD1 (6 bases). The ends were cut back, 5 bases at V and 0 bases at J, with 10 bases in the middle. CDR1 and CDR2 from the germline V gene are SGHNT and YENEEA. This CDR3 has 15 amino acids. CDR3 residues: CASSNRASNTGELFF. CDR3 nucleotides: TGTGCCAGCAGCAACAGGGCATCGAACACCGGGGAGCTGTTTTTT.

This clonotype was counted a few times. The chain joins TRBV20-1 to TRBJ2-7; D not resolved. Germline V gene lookup returns CDR1 DFQATT and CDR2 SNEGSKA (reference sequence). The CDR3 extends over 15 amino acids. Between the trimmed V and J ends, which lost 0 bases and 3 bases, there was a span of 15 bases. The CDR3 nucleotides read TGCAGTGCTAGAGATCTCAGCCAGGCTAGCTACGAGCAGTACTTC. This sequence encodes CSARDLSQASYEQYF.

This rearrangement joins TRBV6-5 to TRBJ2-3, with 11 bases that match TRBD2. CDR1 is MNHEY and CDR2 is SVGAGI in the germline V gene. V trimming: 0 bases; J trimming: 1 base; junction bases outside the gene matches: 6. The CDR3 spans 18 residues. CDR3: CASSYSLILAGGTDTQYF. CDR3 DNA: TGTGCCAGCAGTTACTCCCTGATACTAGCGGGGGGCACAGATACGCAGTATTTT.

This sequence joins TRBV6-1 and TRBJ1-1; D uncertain. This CDR3 is 13 amino acids long. The ends were cut back, 3 bases at V and 7 bases at J, with 12 bases in the middle. Germline V CDR1 and CDR2: MNHNS, SASEGT. The CDR3 DNA reads TGTGCCAGCAGTGACATACCAGAAGTTGAAGCTTTCTTT. This sequence encodes CASSDIPEVEAFF.

This clonotype was detected a few times. V and J are TRBV28 and TRBJ2-1, with a weak D call TRBD2 (5 bases). The CDR3 extends over 11 amino acids. Germline CDR1 and CDR2: MDHEN and SYDVKM. V lost 5 bases, J lost 14 bases, and 13 bases lay in between. This chain's CDR3 is CASSETGVKFF. The CDR3 region has the DNA TGTGCCAGCAGTGAAACCGGGGTAAAGTTCTTC.

The rearrangement joins TRBV4-2 to TRBJ2-4; 10 bases map to TRBD1. The J segment lost 1 base and the V segment lost 4 bases, leaving 7 bases of the junction unmatched. CDR3 length equals 17 residues. The germline CDR1 and CDR2 sequences are LGHNA and YNFKEQ. The CDR3 DNA follows: TGTGCCAGCAGCCCGGGACAGGGGACTGGGGCCAAAAACATTCAGTACTTC. Its translation is CASSPGQGTGAKNIQYF.

The rearrangement links TRBV12-3 or TRBV12-4 to TRBJ2-1, with D tentatively TRBD1 (7 bases). V shed 5 bases and J shed 8 bases, with 19 bases lying between them. The CDR3 consists of 15 residues. The chain's CDR3 is CASSRQGGQGHEQFF. The CDR3 region has the DNA TGTGCCAGCAGTCGCCAGGGGGGCCAGGGCCATGAGCAGTTCTTC.

The genes are TRBV2 and TRBJ2-3; the match to TRBD2 covers 11 bases. The V gene end was trimmed by 10 bases and the J gene end by 0 bases; junction bases not matched to a gene: 9. CDR1 and CDR2 from the germline V gene are SNHLY and FYNNEI. This CDR3 contains 16 residues. Written as DNA, the CDR3 is TGTGCCATCCCCCGGACTAGCGGGTTTAGCACAGATACGCAGTATTTT. Translating gives CAIPRTSGFSTDTQYF.

This clonotype was counted between two and nine times. The genes are TRBV10-3 and TRBJ2-5; TRBD2 matches at 8 bases. The V gene's germline CDR1 is ENHRY and CDR2 SYGVKD. CDR3 length equals 15 residues. The ends lost 2 bases at V and 2 bases at J; junction bases unmatched: 4. CDR3 coding DNA: TGTGCCATCAGTGAGGGGCCTAGCGGGCAAGAGACCCAGTACTTC. Translation gives CAISEGPSGQETQYF.

The rearrangement joins TRBV25-1 to TRBJ2-1; 13 bases line up with TRBD2. V lost 3 bases to trimming and J lost 7 bases; unmatched junction nucleotides: 6. Germline CDR1 and CDR2: MGHDK and SYGVNS. The CDR3 has 16 amino acids. Here the CDR3 reads CASSDPLAGGRNEQFF. The CDR3 DNA is TGTGCCAGCAGTGACCCACTAGCGGGGGGGCGGAATGAGCAGTTCTTC.

V and J are TRBV28 and TRBJ2-3, with TRBD2 identical over 10 bases. CDR1 is MDHEN, CDR2 SYDVKM, per germline. V gave up 3 bases and J gave up 1 base; unmatched junction bases: 13. CDR3 size: 19 residues. The CDR3 is CASSFWGSSGGPRTDTQYF. The CDR3 DNA follows: TGTGCCAGCAGTTTCTGGGGGTCTAGCGGGGGACCCCGCACAGATACGCAGTATTTT.

The CDR3 reads CASSPTSPGELFF. In nucleotides, the CDR3 is TGCGCCAGCAGCCCAACCAGCCCCGGGGAGCTGTTTTTT. V is TRBV4-1 and J is TRBJ2-2; D call uncertain. V lost 4 bases to trimming and J lost 6 bases, with 9 bases between them. The CDR3 spans 13 residues. Per the germline V gene, CDR1 is MGHRA and CDR2 is YSYEKL.

In this sample, this clonotype turned up a few times. The chain couples TRBV28 to TRBJ2-6; D not certain. Germline values: CDR1 MDHEN, CDR2 SYDVKM. Trimming removed 7 bases at V and 0 bases at J, with 10 bases between. This CDR3 has 15 residues. The CDR3 reads CASTSALSGANVLTF. CDR3 bases: TGTGCCAGCACCTCGGCCCTCTCTGGGGCCAACGTCCTGACTTTC.

The J gene is TRBJ2-1, the V gene TRBV29-1, with TRBD1 matching over 10 bases. This CDR3 spans 13 amino acids. Germline-derived CDR1 and CDR2 are SQVTM and ANQGSEA. V trimming: 7 bases; J trimming: 4 bases; junction bases outside the gene matches: 4. The CDR3 spells CSAGQGVYNEQFF. CDR3 in DNA: TGCAGCGCAGGACAGGGGGTTTACAATGAGCAGTTCTTC.

Only a few counts were recorded for this clonotype. The gene calls are TRBV4-1 and TRBJ2-5, with D unclear. The DNA end is more similar to TRBJ2-7, so the J call may be wrong. The length of the CDR3 is 16 residues. CDR1 is MGHRA and CDR2 is YSYEKL in the germline V gene. CDR3 protein: CASSQAPGPVTYEQYF. CDR3 DNA sequence: TGCGCCAGCAGCCAAGCCCCAGGCCCTGTCACCTACGAGCAGTACTTC.

The table lists this clonotype with a few counts. Mismatch with germline at one junction end may stem from a read error. This chain uses TRBV11-2 with TRBJ2-4; D perhaps matches TRBD2 (7 bases). The DNA end is a closer match to TRBJ2-5, so the J assignment may be wrong. CDR3 length: 19 residues. Germline lookup yields CDR1 SGHAT and CDR2 FQNNGV. The CDR3 region has the DNA TGTGCTAGCAGCTTAGTTGATGGCGGCGGGGGCCCTTTTAAGCAGACCCAGTACTTC. As protein: CASSLVDGGGGPFKQTQYF.

The chain employs TRBV6-5 and TRBJ1-1; unclear D gene. V was pared by 7 bases and J by 4 bases, with 16 bases between. The germline V gene has CDR1 MNHEY and CDR2 SVGAGI. CDR3 length: 14 residues. As DNA, the CDR3 is TGTGCCAGCAATCGGGCAGGTTTAGTCACTGAAGCTTTCTTT. Encoded protein: CASNRAGLVTEAFF.

The genes are TRBV20-1 and TRBJ1-6; the D is unclear. The germline CDR1 and CDR2 sequences are DFQATT and SNEGSKA (reference sequence). V dropped 2 bases and J dropped 9 bases, with 14 bases sitting between them. The CDR3 sequence is 14 residues long. Here the CDR3 DNA reads TGCAGTGCTAGACCGGACTCTTTGACTTCACCCCTCCACTTT. It encodes CSARPDSLTSPLHF.

The CDR3 reads CASSYGQVDSPLHF. The CDR3 coding sequence is TGTGCCAGCAGTTACGGACAGGTGGATTCACCCCTCCACTTT. The gene calls are TRBV6-6 and TRBJ1-6; TRBD1 aligns across 7 bases. J was trimmed by 8 bases and V by 2 bases; bases with no gene match: 3. This CDR3 contains 14 residues. The germline V gene has CDR1 MNHNY and CDR2 SVGAGI (reference sequence).

The chain joins TRBV20-1 to TRBJ1-5; the match to TRBD1 covers 8 bases. The germline gives CDR1 DFQATT, CDR2 SNEGSKA (reference sequence). V trimming: 6 bases; J trimming: 6 bases; junction bases outside the gene matches: 7. The CDR3 extends over 13 amino acids. In DNA, the CDR3 is TGCAGTGCGGCTACAGGGGGGATTCAGCCCCAGCATTTT. Translation: CSAATGGIQPQHF.

The chain joins TRBV28 to TRBJ2-7; TRBD2 might be the D (5 bases). Germline V gives CDR1 MDHEN, CDR2 SYDVKM. V was clipped by 10 bases and J by 9 bases, with 25 bases between them. The CDR3 totals 14 residues. The CDR3 DNA follows: TGTGCCAAAGGTCTTCCAGAATTGGGGAGCGGGCAGTACTTC. Translation gives CAKGLPELGSGQYF.

A few counts support this clonotype. The chain joins TRBV6-2 or TRBV6-3 to TRBJ2-3, with 8 bases lining up with TRBD1. The V gene end was trimmed by 4 bases and the J gene end by 11 bases; junction bases not matched to a gene: 2. Germline assignment: CDR1 MNHEY and CDR2 SVGEGT. The CDR3 runs 11 residues. The CDR3 is CASSWTGLQYF. DNA for the CDR3: TGTGCCAGCAGTTGGACAGGGTTGCAGTATTTT.

V is TRBV7-2 and J is TRBJ2-5, with D possibly being TRBD1 (7 bases). Germline CDR1 SGHTA, CDR2 FQGNSA. Trimming removed 3 bases from V and 11 bases from J, with 22 bases in between. The CDR3 length is 15 residues. The CDR3 here is CASSFRRQGRREQYF. The CDR3 DNA follows: TGTGCCAGCAGCTTCCGCCGACAGGGACGACGGGAGCAGTACTTC. Using reference TRBV7-2 and TRBJ2-5 for the parts outside the CDR3, the full variable domain is GAGVSQSPSNKVTEKGKDVELRCDPISGHTALYWYRQSLGQGLEFLIYFQGNSAPDKSGLPSDRFSAERTGGSVSTLTIQRTQQEDSAVYLCASSFRRQGRREQYFGPGTRLLVL.

This clonotype came up a few times. The V call is TRBV12-3 or TRBV12-4, the J call TRBJ2-1, with 12 nucleotides matching TRBD1. J gave up 7 bases and V 1 base, and 5 bases lay outside the gene matches. This CDR3 comprises 16 residues. The CDR3 reads CASSLGGTGGANEQFF. The CDR3 DNA sequence: TGTGCCAGCAGTTTAGGTGGGACAGGGGGCGCGAATGAGCAGTTCTTC.

This clonotype occurred a few times. This chain connects TRBV10-1 to TRBJ2-3, with D perhaps TRBD1 or TRBD2 (5 bases each). The length of the CDR3 is 14 residues. The V and J ends lost 3 bases and 1 base respectively, with 8 bases between them. Germline CDR1 and CDR2: WNHNN and SYGVQD (reference sequence). CDR3 DNA sequence: TGCGCCAGCAGTGACGGGGCGGGCACAGATACGCAGTATTTT. Its translation: CASSDGAGTDTQYF.

Points on this clonotype: A far larger clone is just one base off, so this is likely a read error. The chain carries TRBV9 and TRBJ2-1; 7 bases are a match to TRBD1. Germline CDR1 and CDR2: SGDLS and YYNGEE. Losses at the gene ends were 3 bases for V and 10 bases for J; bases not matched to a gene: 7. CDR3 length equals 13 residues. The CDR3 coding sequence is TGTGCCAGCAGCGGAGGGGGCTCCTACGAGCAGTTCTTC. Translation: CASSGGGSYEQFF.